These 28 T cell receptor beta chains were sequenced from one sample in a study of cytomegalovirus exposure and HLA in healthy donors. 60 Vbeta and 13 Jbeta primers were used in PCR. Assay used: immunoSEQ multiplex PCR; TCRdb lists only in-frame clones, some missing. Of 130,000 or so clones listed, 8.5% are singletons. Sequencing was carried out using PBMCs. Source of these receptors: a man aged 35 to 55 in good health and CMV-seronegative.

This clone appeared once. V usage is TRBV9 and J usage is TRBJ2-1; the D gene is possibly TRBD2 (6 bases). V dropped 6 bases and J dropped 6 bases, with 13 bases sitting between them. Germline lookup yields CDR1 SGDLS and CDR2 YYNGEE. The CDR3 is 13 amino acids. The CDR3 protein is CASNLEGRNEQFF. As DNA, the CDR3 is TGTGCCAGCAACTTGGAGGGGCGCAATGAGCAGTTCTTC.

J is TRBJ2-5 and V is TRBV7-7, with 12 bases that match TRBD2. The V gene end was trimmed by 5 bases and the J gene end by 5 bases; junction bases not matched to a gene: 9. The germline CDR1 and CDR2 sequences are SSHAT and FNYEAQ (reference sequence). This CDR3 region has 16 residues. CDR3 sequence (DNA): TGTGCCAGCAGCCCTCTGCGGACTAGCGGGGTTGAGACCCAGTACTTC. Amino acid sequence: CASSPLRTSGVETQYF.

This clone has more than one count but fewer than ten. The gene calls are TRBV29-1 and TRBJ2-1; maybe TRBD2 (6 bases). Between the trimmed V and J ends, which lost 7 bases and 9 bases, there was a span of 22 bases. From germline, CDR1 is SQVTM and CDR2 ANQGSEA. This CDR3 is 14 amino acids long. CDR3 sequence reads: CSAIGGLSIGEQFF. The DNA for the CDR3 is TGCAGCGCTATCGGGGGACTCAGTATTGGTGAGCAGTTCTTC.

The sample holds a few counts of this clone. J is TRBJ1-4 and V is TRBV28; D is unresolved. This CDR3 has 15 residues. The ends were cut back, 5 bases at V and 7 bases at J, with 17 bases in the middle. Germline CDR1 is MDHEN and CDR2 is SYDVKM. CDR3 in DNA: TGTGCCAGCAGTCCCCCCTCCCGACGGGGTGAAAAACTGTTTTTT. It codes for CASSPPSRRGEKLFF.

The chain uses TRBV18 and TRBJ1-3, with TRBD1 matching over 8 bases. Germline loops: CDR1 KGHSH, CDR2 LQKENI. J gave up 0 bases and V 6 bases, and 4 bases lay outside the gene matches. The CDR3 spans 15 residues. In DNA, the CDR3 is TGTGCCAGCTCCGGGACAGGCCACTCTGGAAACACCATATATTTT. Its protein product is CASSGTGHSGNTIYF.

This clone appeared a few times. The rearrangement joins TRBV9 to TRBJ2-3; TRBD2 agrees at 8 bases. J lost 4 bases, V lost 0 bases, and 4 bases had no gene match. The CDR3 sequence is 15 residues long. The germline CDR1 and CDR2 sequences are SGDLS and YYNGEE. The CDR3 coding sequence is TGTGCCAGCAGCGTAGGGGGTAGCGGGGCAGATACGCAGTATTTT. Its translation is CASSVGGSGADTQYF.

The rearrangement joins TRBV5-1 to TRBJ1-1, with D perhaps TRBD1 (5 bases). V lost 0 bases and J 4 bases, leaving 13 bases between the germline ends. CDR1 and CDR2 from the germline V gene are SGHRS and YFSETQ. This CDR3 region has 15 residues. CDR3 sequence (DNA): TGCGCCAGCAGCTTGGTAGCGGGGGAGGGCACTGAAGCTTTCTTT. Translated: CASSLVAGEGTEAFF.

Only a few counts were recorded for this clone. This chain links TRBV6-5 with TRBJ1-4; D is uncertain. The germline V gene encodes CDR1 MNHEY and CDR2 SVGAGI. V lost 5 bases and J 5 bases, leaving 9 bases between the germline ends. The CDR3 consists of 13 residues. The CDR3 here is CASSPYSNEKLFF. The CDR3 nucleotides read TGTGCCAGCAGTCCCTACTCAAATGAAAAACTGTTTTTT.

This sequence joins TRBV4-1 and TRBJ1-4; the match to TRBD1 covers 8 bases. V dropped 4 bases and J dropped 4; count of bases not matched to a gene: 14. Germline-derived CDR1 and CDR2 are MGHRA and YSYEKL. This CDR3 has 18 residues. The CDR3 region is CASSPGLGQTGDNEKLFF. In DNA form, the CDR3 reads TGCGCCAGCAGCCCGGGATTGGGTCAGACAGGGGATAATGAAAAACTGTTTTTT.

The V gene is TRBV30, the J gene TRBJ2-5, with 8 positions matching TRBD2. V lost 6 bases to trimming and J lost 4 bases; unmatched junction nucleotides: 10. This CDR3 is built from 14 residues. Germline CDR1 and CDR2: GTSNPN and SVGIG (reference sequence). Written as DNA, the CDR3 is TGTGCCTGTAACGCCGGGACTAGTAGAGAGACCCAGTACTTC. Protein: CACNAGTSRETQYF.

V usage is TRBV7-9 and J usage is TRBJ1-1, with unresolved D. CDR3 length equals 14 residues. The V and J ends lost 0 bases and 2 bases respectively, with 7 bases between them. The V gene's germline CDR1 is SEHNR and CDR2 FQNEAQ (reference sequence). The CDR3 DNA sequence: TGTGCCAGCAGCTTAGCTGGCAGAAACACTGAAGCTTTCTTT. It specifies CASSLAGRNTEAFF.

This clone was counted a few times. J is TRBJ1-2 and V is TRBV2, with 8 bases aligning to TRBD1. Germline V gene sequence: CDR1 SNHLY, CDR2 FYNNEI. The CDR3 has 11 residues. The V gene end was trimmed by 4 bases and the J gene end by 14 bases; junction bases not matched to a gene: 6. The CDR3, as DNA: TGTGCCAGCAGTGTTAACAGGGGGGGGACCTTC. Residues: CASSVNRGGTF. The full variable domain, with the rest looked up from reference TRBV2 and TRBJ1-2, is EPEVTQTPSHQVTQMGQEVILRCVPISNHLYFYWYRQILGQKVEFLVSFYNNEISEKSEIFDDQFSVERPDGSNFTLKIRSTKLEDSAMYFCASSVNRGGTFGSGTRLTVV.

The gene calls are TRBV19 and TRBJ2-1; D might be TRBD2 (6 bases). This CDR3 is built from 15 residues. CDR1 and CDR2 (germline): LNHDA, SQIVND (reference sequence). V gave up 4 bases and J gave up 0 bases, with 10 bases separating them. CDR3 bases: TGTGCCAGTAGTAGGGACTCCCGCTCCTACAATGAGCAGTTCTTC. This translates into CASSRDSRSYNEQFF.

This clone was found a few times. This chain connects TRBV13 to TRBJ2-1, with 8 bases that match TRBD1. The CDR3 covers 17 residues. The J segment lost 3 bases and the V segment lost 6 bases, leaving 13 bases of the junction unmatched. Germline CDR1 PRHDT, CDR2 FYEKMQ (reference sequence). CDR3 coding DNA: TGTGCCAGCAGTTCTCACTCCGCAGGGGGCGACTACAATGAGCAGTTCTTC. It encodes CASSSHSAGGDYNEQFF.

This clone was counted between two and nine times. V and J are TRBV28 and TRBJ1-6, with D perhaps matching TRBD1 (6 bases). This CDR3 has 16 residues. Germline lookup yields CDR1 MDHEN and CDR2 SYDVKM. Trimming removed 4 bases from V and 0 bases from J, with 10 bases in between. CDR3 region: CASSSYRVSYNSPLHF. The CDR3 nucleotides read TGTGCCAGCAGTTCATACAGGGTCTCCTATAATTCACCCCTCCACTTT.

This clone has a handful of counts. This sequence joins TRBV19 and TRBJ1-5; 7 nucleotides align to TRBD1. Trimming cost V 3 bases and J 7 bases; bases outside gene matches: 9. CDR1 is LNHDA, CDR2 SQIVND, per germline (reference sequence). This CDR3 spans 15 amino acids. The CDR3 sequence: CASSMRRGQGQPQHF. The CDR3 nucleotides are TGTGCCAGTAGTATGCGGAGGGGGCAGGGGCAGCCCCAGCATTTT.

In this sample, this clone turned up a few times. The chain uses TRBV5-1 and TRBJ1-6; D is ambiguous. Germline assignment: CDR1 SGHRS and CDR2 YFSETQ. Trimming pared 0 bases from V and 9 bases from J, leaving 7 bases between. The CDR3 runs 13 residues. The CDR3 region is CASSLGTSSPLHF. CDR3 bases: TGCGCCAGCAGCTTGGGGACTTCTTCACCCCTCCACTTT.

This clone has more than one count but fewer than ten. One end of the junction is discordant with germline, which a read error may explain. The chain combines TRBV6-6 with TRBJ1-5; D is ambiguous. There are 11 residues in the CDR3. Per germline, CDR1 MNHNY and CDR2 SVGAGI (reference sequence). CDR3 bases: TGTGCCAGCAGTAGCGATCAGCCCCAGCATTTT. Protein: CASSSDQPQHF.

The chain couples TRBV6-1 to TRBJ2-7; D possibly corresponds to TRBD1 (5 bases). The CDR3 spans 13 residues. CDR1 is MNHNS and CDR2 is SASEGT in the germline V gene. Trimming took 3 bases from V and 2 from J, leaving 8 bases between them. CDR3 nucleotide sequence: TGTGCCAGCAGTGATGACAGTCCCTACGAGCAGTACTTC. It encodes CASSDDSPYEQYF.

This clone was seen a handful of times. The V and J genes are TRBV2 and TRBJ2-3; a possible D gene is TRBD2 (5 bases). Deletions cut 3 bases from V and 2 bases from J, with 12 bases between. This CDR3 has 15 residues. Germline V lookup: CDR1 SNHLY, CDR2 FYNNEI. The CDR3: CASSEGWENTDTQYF. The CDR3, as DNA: TGTGCCAGCAGTGAGGGCTGGGAGAACACAGATACGCAGTATTTT.

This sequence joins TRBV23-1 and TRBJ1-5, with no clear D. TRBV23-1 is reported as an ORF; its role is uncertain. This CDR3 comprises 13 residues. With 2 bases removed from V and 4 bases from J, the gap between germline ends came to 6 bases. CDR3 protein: CASSQGENQPQHF. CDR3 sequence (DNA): TGCGCCAGCAGTCAAGGAGAGAATCAGCCCCAGCATTTT.

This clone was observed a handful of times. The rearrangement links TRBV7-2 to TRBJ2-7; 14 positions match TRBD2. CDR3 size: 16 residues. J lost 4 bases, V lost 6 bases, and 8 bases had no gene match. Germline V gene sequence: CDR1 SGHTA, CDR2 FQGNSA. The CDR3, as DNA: TGTGCCAGCAGTTCGGGGGGGACTAGCGGGAGTTACGAGCAGTACTTC. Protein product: CASSSGGTSGSYEQYF.

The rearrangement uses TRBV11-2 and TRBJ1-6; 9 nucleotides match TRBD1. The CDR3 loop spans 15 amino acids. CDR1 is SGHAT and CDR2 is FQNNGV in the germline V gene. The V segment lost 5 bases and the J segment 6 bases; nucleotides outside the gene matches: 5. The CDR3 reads CASSRGTGFNSPLHF. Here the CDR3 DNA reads TGTGCCAGCAGCCGCGGGACAGGGTTTAATTCACCCCTCCACTTT.

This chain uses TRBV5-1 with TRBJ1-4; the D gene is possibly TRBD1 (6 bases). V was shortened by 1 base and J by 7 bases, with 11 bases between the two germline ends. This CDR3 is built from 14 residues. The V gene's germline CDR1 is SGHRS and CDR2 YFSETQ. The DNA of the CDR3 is TGCGCCAGCAGCTTGCAGGACAGTCCTGAAAAACTGTTTTTT. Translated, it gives CASSLQDSPEKLFF. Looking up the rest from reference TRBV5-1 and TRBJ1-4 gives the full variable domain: KAGVTQTPRYLIKTRGQQVTLSCSPISGHRSVSWYQQTPGQGLQFLFEYFSETQRNKGNFPGRFSGRQFSNSRSEMNVSTLELGDSALYLCASSLQDSPEKLFFGSGTQLSVL.

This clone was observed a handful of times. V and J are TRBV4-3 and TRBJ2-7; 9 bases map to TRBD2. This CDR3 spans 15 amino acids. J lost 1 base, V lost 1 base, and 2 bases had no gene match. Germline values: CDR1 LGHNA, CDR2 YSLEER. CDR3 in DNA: TGCGCCAGCAGCCAAGGTCTAGCGGGGTCCTACGAGCAGTACTTC. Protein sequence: CASSQGLAGSYEQYF.

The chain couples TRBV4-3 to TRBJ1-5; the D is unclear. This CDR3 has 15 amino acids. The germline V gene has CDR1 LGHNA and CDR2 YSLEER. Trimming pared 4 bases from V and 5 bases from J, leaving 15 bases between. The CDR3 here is CASSPTPTGDQPQHF. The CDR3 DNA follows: TGCGCCAGCAGCCCCACCCCGACGGGAGATCAGCCCCAGCATTTT.

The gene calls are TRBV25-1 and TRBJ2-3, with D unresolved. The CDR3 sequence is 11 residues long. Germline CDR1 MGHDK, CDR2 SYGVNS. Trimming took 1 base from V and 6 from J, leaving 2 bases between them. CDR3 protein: CASSESDTQYF. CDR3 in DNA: TGTGCCAGCAGTGAATCTGATACGCAGTATTTT.

For the CDR3, the DNA is TGTGCCAGTAGTATAAGCGGGGGATTATCCGGGGAGCTGTTTTTT. This encodes CASSISGGLSGELFF. This chain uses TRBV19 with TRBJ2-2, with TRBD2 identical over 8 bases. This CDR3 contains 15 residues. Germline CDR1 reads LNHDA; CDR2 reads SQIVND (reference sequence). V gave up 2 bases and J gave up 6 bases; unmatched junction bases: 5.